This entry concerns a single T cell receptor beta chain. Its antigen is not identified. The sample comes from a study of cytomegalovirus exposure and HLA in healthy donors. Regarding the study as a whole: Fewer N-insertions (relative to the roughly 660-donor mean) were reportedly seen in an Asian-associated ancestry cluster in a later analysis.

V lost 6 bases to trimming and J lost 7 bases, with 18 bases between them. The CDR3 spans 14 residues. Per the germline V gene, CDR1 is SEHNR and CDR2 is FQNEAQ (reference sequence). The PCR was carried out with 60 Vbeta primers and 13 Jbeta primers. The repertoire was sequenced with immunoSEQ multiplex PCR; TCRdb's copy has only in-frame clones and lacks some. The data show approximately 110,000 clones, with 73% seen just once and 4.8% held by the top ten. The receptor was derived from a man aged 55-75 years in good health and CMV-seropositive. Sequencing was performed on PBMCs. The V call is TRBV7-9, the J call TRBJ1-2; D gene unclear. The CDR3 DNA follows: TGTGCCAGCAGTTTCAGTGGGCAGACCGGTGGCTACACCTTC. This translates into CASSFSGQTGGYTF.